Listed here are 11 T cell receptor beta chains from one sample, sequenced in a study of shared clonotypes between healthy human individuals. TCRdb's copy holds only in-frame clones and misses some; the assay was immunoSEQ multiplex PCR. Found here are roughly 1 million clones, about 84% of them singletons; the top ten hold more than 0.5%. Sample: memory CD4+ T cells from PBMCs. Indicated subset: CD45RA-negative fraction. The receptors derive from a man aged 18 to 30 in good health. Some clones in this sample may be carry-over from other donors' samples.

V gene TRBV7-3 combines with J gene TRBJ2-1, with TRBD2 matching over 8 bases. Germline-derived CDR1 and CDR2 are SGHTA and FQGTGA. The ends lost 3 bases at V and 4 bases at J; junction bases unmatched: 5. The CDR3 sequence is 15 residues long. The CDR3 DNA reads as TGTGCCAGCAGCTTTACCCGGGAGGGGTACAATGAGCAGTTCTTC. It codes for CASSFTREGYNEQFF.

The chain uses TRBV6-5 and TRBJ2-5; TRBD1 or TRBD2 may be the D gene (5 bases each). The CDR3 totals 14 residues. Between the trimmed V and J ends, which lost 4 bases and 5 bases, there was a span of 14 bases. Germline-derived CDR1 and CDR2 are MNHEY and SVGAGI. This CDR3 reads CASSFGTYAETQYF. The CDR3 DNA is TGTGCCAGCAGTTTCGGGACGTATGCGGAGACCCAGTACTTC.

This chain connects TRBV20-1 to TRBJ2-7; D not certain. Trimming removed 4 bases from V and 9 bases from J, with 13 bases in between. This CDR3 comprises 11 residues. CDR1 and CDR2 from the germline V gene are DFQATT and SNEGSKA (reference sequence). The CDR3 nucleotides are TGCAGTGCTACCACGAGAGGCGGGCAGTACTTC. Its protein is CSATTRGGQYF.

A few counts support this clone. The rearrangement links TRBV6-5 to TRBJ1-1, with D unresolved. Trimming removed 5 bases from V and 5 bases from J, with 12 bases in between. The CDR3 sequence is 13 residues long. Per the germline V gene, CDR1 is MNHEY and CDR2 is SVGAGI. The CDR3 loop reads CASSAGLRTEAFF. CDR3 nucleotides: TGTGCCAGCAGTGCTGGGTTACGGACTGAAGCTTTCTTT.

With respect to this clone: This may be a read error: a much more frequent sequence differs by one nucleotide. The chain couples TRBV5-8 to TRBJ1-2; D gene uncertain. Trimming pared 2 bases from V and 2 bases from J, leaving 7 bases between. CDR3 size: 13 residues. Germline CDR1 SGHTS, CDR2 YDEGEE. CDR3 bases: TGTGCCAGCAGCTTTGCCAGGAACTATGGCTACACCTTC. Translation gives CASSFARNYGYTF.

The rearrangement uses TRBV7-2 and TRBJ2-5, with a tentative D call TRBD2 (5 bases). The J call may not be correct, given that the DNA end is closer to TRBJ2-7. Germline V gives CDR1 SGHTA, CDR2 FQGNSA. The CDR3 totals 14 residues. The CDR3 sequence: CASTSTGSSYEQYF. CDR3 in DNA: TGTGCCAGCACCTCGACGGGGAGCTCCTACGAGCAGTACTTC.

Note on this clone: A much larger clone differs by one base, so this may be a read error. This specimen includes other DNA sequences encoding the same CDR3. The chain is built from TRBV7-9 and TRBJ2-5; D not certain. Germline CDR1 is SEHNR and CDR2 is FQNEAQ (reference sequence). CDR3 length equals 11 residues. V was shortened by 5 bases and J by 5 bases, with 6 bases between the two germline ends. CDR3 DNA sequence: TGTGCCAGCAGCGTGGGGGAGACCCAGTACTTC. Its protein is CASSVGETQYF.

The rearrangement links TRBV4-2 to TRBJ2-6; 7 nucleotides agree with TRBD1. Looked up from germline, CDR1 is LGHNA and CDR2 is YNFKEQ. This CDR3 region has 16 residues. V gave up 4 bases and J gave up 4 bases; unmatched junction bases: 7. DNA of the CDR3: TGTGCCAGCAGCCTAAGTACAGGGGACGGGGCCAACGTCCTGACTTTC. Encoded protein: CASSLSTGDGANVLTF.

The V call is TRBV15, the J call TRBJ1-1; TRBD1 matches 10 bases. From germline, CDR1 is LNHNV and CDR2 YYDKDF (reference sequence). This CDR3 has 15 residues. The ends lost 5 bases at V and 8 bases at J; junction bases unmatched: 11. This CDR3 is CATSSQMTGGAEAFF. For the CDR3, the DNA is TGTGCCACCAGCTCCCAGATGACAGGGGGCGCGGAAGCTTTCTTT.

The chain carries TRBV28 and TRBJ2-5; 10 bases map to TRBD2. J lost 5 bases, V lost 3 bases, and 21 bases had no gene match. The CDR3 is 20 residues long. Germline CDR1 and CDR2: MDHEN and SYDVKM. CDR3 DNA: TGTGCCAGCAGTTTCCCCATCAGAGATCGGGGGGCTAGCGGGGGTGAGACCCAGTACTTC. This translates into CASSFPIRDRGASGGETQYF. The full variable domain, with the rest looked up from reference TRBV28 and TRBJ2-5, is DVKVTQSSRYLVKRTGEKVFLECVQDMDHENMFWYRQDPGLGLRLIYFSYDVKMKEKGDIPEGYSVSREKKERFSLILESASTNQTSMYLCASSFPIRDRGASGGETQYFGPGTRLLVL.

The chain links TRBV28 to TRBJ2-7, with TRBD1 as a possible D gene (6 bases). V lost 10 bases and J 2 bases, leaving 18 bases between the germline ends. The germline gives CDR1 MDHEN, CDR2 SYDVKM. This CDR3 contains 14 residues. The chain's CDR3 is CAIKKPGQPYEQYF. In DNA, the CDR3 is TGTGCCATCAAAAAACCCGGACAGCCCTACGAGCAGTACTTC.